A selection of T cell receptor beta chains follows, all from one sample in a study of T cell clonotyping in hematopoietic cell transplantation. This table comes from immunoSEQ multiplex PCR, and its TCRdb copy is limited to in-frame clones, with some not included. The sample has 5,500 to 8,000 clones, approximately 96% seen once. The sequences come from PBMCs, collected 30 days after allogeneic stem cell transplant. The receptors shown here come from a male patient between 35 and 55 years old who had an allogeneic stem cell transplant from a related donor, so the T cells may come from the graft donor. Some clones in this sample may be carry-over from other donors' samples. CDR3s include the opening cysteine and the closing phenylalanine or tryptophan. The D gene is left open where the match is weak. Size tells how often a clone was seen (once, few, many) or the class of an expanded clone, and some rows leave it out.

v_gene,j_gene,abundance,d_gene,CDR3nt,CDR3aa
TRBV4-3,TRBJ1-4,NA,TRBD1,TGCGCCAGCAGCCATTCCGGGACAGGGAGAGAAAAACTGTTTTTT,CASSHSGTGREKLFF
TRBV2,TRBJ1-1,once,NA,TGTGCCAGCAAAACAGTGAACACTGAAGCTTTCTTT,CASKTVNTEAFF
TRBV27,TRBJ1-1,NA,TRBD1,TGTGCCAGCAGTTCATCAGGGGGCGCGGGGTTAATCCGAGCTTTCTTT,CASSSSGGAGLIRAFF
TRBV20-1,TRBJ2-2,NA,NA,TGCAGTGCTAGTCGGGGCGGGGAGCTGTTTTTT,CSASRGGELFF
TRBV4-2,TRBJ2-5,NA,TRBD2,TGTGCCAGCAGCCAAGATGGGCTAGCGGGAAAGTACTTC,CASSQDGLAGKYF
TRBV7-2,TRBJ2-7,NA,NA,TGTGCCAGCAACCCATCCGGGGGGCAAGGCGAGCAGTACTTC,CASNPSGGQGEQYF
TRBV29-1,TRBJ2-2,NA,TRBD1,TGCAGCGTTGAGTTGTTTAGGGGGCCCACCGGGGAGCTGTTTTTT,CSVELFRGPTGELFF
TRBV5-1,TRBJ2-3,NA,NA,TGCGCCAGCAGCTTGTTCAACACAGATACGCAGTATTTT,CASSLFNTDTQYF
TRBV27,TRBJ1-2,NA,NA,TGTGCCAGCAGTTTTACTGGGGTGGGGTATGGCTACACCTTC,CASSFTGVGYGYTF
TRBV6-5,TRBJ1-4,NA,NA,TGTGCCAGCAGTAGGGCCTTCAGGGAAAAACTGTTTTTT,CASSRAFREKLFF
TRBV15,TRBJ2-1,once,TRBD2,TGTGCCACCAGGGGCGGGGGGGCCATCTATGAGCAGTTCTTC,CATRGGGAIYEQFF
TRBV6-6,TRBJ2-5,NA,TRBD2,TGTGCCAGCAGTTACGGTAGCGGGAGCAGAGAGACCCAGTACTTC,CASSYGSGSRETQYF
TRBV5-1,TRBJ2-7,NA,TRBD2,TGCGCCAGCAGCTTGTTACAGAGCGGGGTGGACGAGCAGTACTTC,CASSLLQSGVDEQYF
TRBV11-2,TRBJ2-1,NA,NA,TGTGCCAGCAGCTTAGGAGGGCAGGCTGAGCAGTTCTTC,CASSLGGQAEQFF
TRBV28,TRBJ2-3,NA,TRBD1,TGTGCCAGCAGTCAAGCGCCCGGGACAGGGAGATCAGATACGCAGTATTTT,CASSQAPGTGRSDTQYF
TRBV5-6,TRBJ1-2,NA,TRBD1,TGTGCCAGCAGCCCCGGGACAGCAGGGTATGGCTACACCTTC,CASSPGTAGYGYTF
TRBV28,TRBJ2-1,NA,TRBD2,TGTGCCAGTGGAGCGGGGGTCGATGAGCAGTTCTTC,CASGAGVDEQFF
TRBV27,TRBJ1-6,NA,NA,TGTGCCAGCAGTCAGGGGACGGTCTATAATTCACCCCTCCACTTT,CASSQGTVYNSPLHF
TRBV7-9,TRBJ2-3,NA,NA,TGTGCCAGCAGCTTGGGGACCATGACAGATACGCAGTATTTT,CASSLGTMTDTQYF
TRBV6-5,TRBJ2-7,NA,TRBD2,TGTGCCACCGGACTAGCGGGTTCATCCTACGAGCAGTACTTC,CATGLAGSSYEQYF
TRBV6-5,TRBJ1-1,NA,NA,TGTGCCAGCAGTTACTCATGGGGAGGTACCGGGGCTGAAGCTTTCTTT,CASSYSWGGTGAEAFF
TRBV5-1,TRBJ1-4,NA,NA,TGCGCCAGCAGCTTGGAATGGGGGCCGAATGAAAAACTGTTTTTT,CASSLEWGPNEKLFF
TRBV7-9,TRBJ2-1,few,NA,TGTGCCAGCAGCTTACCGGGACATCTTTCCAATGAGCAGTTCTTC,CASSLPGHLSNEQFF
TRBV10-3,TRBJ1-4,NA,NA,TGTGCCATCAGCGACCGGGGGGGAAAACTGTTTTTT,CAISDRGGKLFF
TRBV5-1,TRBJ2-1,NA,TRBD2,TGCGCCAGCAGCTTGGATCGGCGGGAGTACAGTGAGCAGTTCTTC,CASSLDRREYSEQFF
TRBV27,TRBJ2-7,NA,NA,TGTGCCAGCAGTTCCTCGAGAGCAACTCTACCCTACGAGCAGTACTTC,CASSSSRATLPYEQYF
TRBV27,TRBJ2-7,once,NA,TGTGCCAGCAGTTTAGGGTACGAGCAGTACTTC,CASSLGYEQYF
TRBV10-3,TRBJ1-6,NA,TRBD1,TGTGCCATCAGTGAGTCGCGGACAGGGGCCGAAAATTCACCCCTCCACTTT,CAISESRTGAENSPLHF
TRBV5-6,TRBJ1-2,NA,NA,TGTGCCAGCAGCTTGGTGGCCGGGGATGGCTACACCTTC,CASSLVAGDGYTF
TRBV7-2,TRBJ2-1,NA,NA,TGTGCCAGCAGAAGTTTATCCTACAATGAGCAGTTCTTC,CASRSLSYNEQFF
TRBV11-2,TRBJ1-1,NA,TRBD1,TGTGCCAGCAGCGCGACGACAGGGGTTGTCACTGAAGCTTTCTTT,CASSATTGVVTEAFF
TRBV7-6,TRBJ2-2,NA,TRBD2,TGTGCCAGCAGCTTAGGACTAGCGGAGGCGGCCGGGGAGCTGTTTTTT,CASSLGLAEAAGELFF
TRBV6-5,TRBJ1-1,NA,TRBD1,TGTGCCAGTGGGACAGGAGGGAACACTGAAGCTTTCTTT,CASGTGGNTEAFF
TRBV6-1,TRBJ1-2,NA,NA,TGTGCCAGCAGTGTGGAGGGTGGCAGGGGTTACGGCTACACCTTC,CASSVEGGRGYGYTF
TRBV25-1,TRBJ2-5,NA,NA,TGTGCCAGCAGGCCTTCAGATCAAGAGACCCAGTACTTC,CASRPSDQETQYF